This T cell receptor beta chain was identified during a study of blood T cell repertoires in COVID-19. At the level of the study: Samples representing acute and convalescent COVID-19 were sourced from the United States, Italy and Spain. Sources were T cells, B-cell-depleted T cells, or PBMCs; the material itself was cDNA or gDNA.

Per the original methods: Amplification from reference gene primers served as the basis for estimated nucleated cell counts. Clones were read by immunoSEQ multiplex PCR, and TCRdb kept only the in-frame ones, dropping some. The V and J calls and clone size were taken over from that table, and D and trimming were inferred from the DNA. Of about 250,000 clones listed, about nine tenths are singletons. Germline CDR1 and CDR2: MDHEN and SYDVKM. The CDR3 contains 14 residues. V lost 4 bases and J 0 bases, leaving 9 bases between the germline ends. V is TRBV28 and J is TRBJ1-1; tentatively, D is TRBD1 (6 bases). The TCR sequence derives from a woman aged 60-75 years who had recovered from COVID-19. Sequencing input: peripheral blood. This CDR3 is CASSSSGVNTEAFF. Here the CDR3 DNA reads TGTGCCAGCAGTTCCTCAGGGGTGAACACTGAAGCTTTCTTT. The full variable domain, rest sourced from reference TRBV28 and TRBJ1-1, is DVKVTQSSRYLVKRTGEKVFLECVQDMDHENMFWYRQDPGLGLRLIYFSYDVKMKEKGDIPEGYSVSREKKERFSLILESASTNQTSMYLCASSSSGVNTEAFFGQGTRLTVV.